The rows below give T cell receptor beta chains drawn from one sample of a study of CD8+ T cells in alopecia areata. Using immunoSEQ multiplex PCR, the repertoire was profiled, and TCRdb retains in-frame clones only, with some absent. The sample contains 200,000 or so clones, roughly 40% of which appear only once. The material was CD4+ T cells sorted from blood, obtained at roughly week 36, from a patient treated with tofacitinib. These receptors were collected from a human donor with alopecia areata. The CDR3 runs from the conserved cysteine through the conserved F or W. The D gene is left open where the match is weak. Clone size appears in some rows only: once, few, many, or a class for an expanded clone.

TRBV7-9	NA	TRBJ1-1	TRBD1	TGTGCCAGCAGCCCAGACAGGGGGAACACTGAAGCTTTCTTT	CASSPDRGNTEAFF
TRBV29-1	few	TRBJ1-1	NA	TGCAGCGTTGTGGGCCCGAGGTCCACTGAAGCTTTCTTT	CSVVGPRSTEAFF
TRBV30	NA	TRBJ2-3	NA	TGTGCCTGGAAGGCGGGAAACGGGGATACGCAGTATTTT	CAWKAGNGDTQYF
TRBV11-1	NA	TRBJ2-7	TRBD2	TGTGCCAGCAGCTTTAGCGGGAGTGGCTACGAGCAGTACTTC	CASSFSGSGYEQYF
TRBV7-8	NA	TRBJ1-5	NA	TGTGCCAGCAGCTTAGCGCCCAGGGATAATCAGCCCCAGCATTTT	CASSLAPRDNQPQHF
TRBV5-6	few	TRBJ2-7	NA	TGTGCCAGCAGCCTACAGGACCAGTACTTC	CASSLQDQYF
TRBV30	NA	TRBJ1-3	TRBD1	TGTGCCTGGAGTAGGGGGCGAGCGGGAAACACCATATATTTT	CAWSRGRAGNTIYF
TRBV7-2	few	TRBJ2-7	TRBD2	TGTGCCAGCAGCGCCACTAGCGGGAGTCGGTACTTC	CASSATSGSRYF
TRBV5-6	few	TRBJ2-2	TRBD1	TGTGCCAGCAGCCAGCCAGGGGGCCGGGCCGGGGAGCTGTTTTTT	CASSQPGGRAGELFF
TRBV5-4	few	TRBJ2-5	NA	TGTGCCAGCAGCTTGGCCGTTCGCGGAAACCAAGAGACCCAGTACTTC	CASSLAVRGNQETQYF
TRBV5-1	NA	TRBJ2-7	TRBD2	TGCGCCAGCAGCCCCTCCCAAGCGGGAGAGTACGAGCAGTACTTC	CASSPSQAGEYEQYF
TRBV15	few	TRBJ2-5	NA	TGTGCCACCAGCAGGGACGGACAGTCGGAGACCCAGTACTTC	CATSRDGQSETQYF
TRBV9	NA	TRBJ1-2	NA	TGTGCCAGCAGCGTAGCAGGGGCCGCTAACTATGGCTACACCTTC	CASSVAGAANYGYTF
TRBV5-1	NA	TRBJ2-1	TRBD2	TGCGCCAGCAGCTTGGATGAGCGGGATTTCGATGAGCAGTTCTTC	CASSLDERDFDEQFF
TRBV25-1	NA	TRBJ2-5	TRBD1	TGTGCCAGCAGTGAATGGGGGACAGGCGAAGAGACCCAGTACTTC	CASSEWGTGEETQYF
TRBV30	NA	TRBJ2-3	NA	TGTGCCTGGAGTGTACGTATTGGGGATACGCAGTATTTT	CAWSVRIGDTQYF
TRBV5-1	few	TRBJ2-3	TRBD2	TGCGCCAGCAGCACGGGACTAACGACAGATACGCAGTATTTT	CASSTGLTTDTQYF
TRBV7-8	NA	TRBJ2-3	NA	TGTGCCAGCAGCCCCTTAGCTAGTCTCGCAGCAGATACGCAGTATTTT	CASSPLASLAADTQYF
TRBV4-2	NA	TRBJ2-7	TRBD1	TGTGCCAGCAGCCCGACCGGGACAGCAAGCTCCTACGAGCAGTACTTC	CASSPTGTASSYEQYF
TRBV11-2	NA	TRBJ2-5	NA	TGTGCCAGCAGCCCCCAAGAGACCCAGTACTTC	CASSPQETQYF
TRBV9	NA	TRBJ2-5	NA	TGTGCCAGCAGCGTAGTATTAACGGGACCGGCGCTAGAGACCCAGTACTTC	CASSVVLTGPALETQYF
TRBV5-1	NA	TRBJ2-7	NA	TGCGCCAGCAGTAGGCAGGTCGGAGACGAGCAGTACTTC	CASSRQVGDEQYF
TRBV7-2	NA	TRBJ2-7	NA	TGTGCCAGCAGCTTAGTCGGTTACGAGCAGTACTTC	CASSLVGYEQYF
TRBV6-1	NA	TRBJ2-7	NA	TGTGCCAGCAGTGCCCAAGGAGGCTACGAGCAGTACTTC	CASSAQGGYEQYF
TRBV7-2	few	TRBJ2-3	NA	TGTGCCAGCAGCCCGGGACTTTGGGAAACGCAGTATTTT	CASSPGLWETQYF
TRBV19	NA	TRBJ1-1	NA	TGTGCCAGTAGTATTAATCCTCAAGGATCCATGAACACTGAAGCTTTCTTT	CASSINPQGSMNTEAFF
TRBV29-1	once	TRBJ1-2	NA	TGCAGCGTCGGGCCGGCGGGTCTTAACTATGGCTACACCTTC	CSVGPAGLNYGYTF
TRBV30	NA	TRBJ1-1	NA	TGTGCCTGGAGTGTTAGGTCGGCCCCAGCTTTCTTT	CAWSVRSAPAFF
TRBV7-2	NA	TRBJ1-3	NA	TGTGCCAGCAGCTGGGAGTTCTCCTCTGGAAACACCATATATTTT	CASSWEFSSGNTIYF
TRBV2	NA	TRBJ2-7	NA	TGTGCCAGCAGGGGGGAATACGAGCAGTACTTC	CASRGEYEQYF
TRBV9	NA	TRBJ1-2	NA	TGTGCCAGCAGCGTAGCGGGGGAGTATGGCTACACCTTC	CASSVAGEYGYTF
TRBV29-1	NA	TRBJ1-1	NA	TGCAGCGTCCAACGGGGTGAAGCTTTCTTT	CSVQRGEAFF
TRBV2	NA	TRBJ1-4	TRBD1	TGTGCCAGCAGTTGGGACAGGGCTGAAAAACTGTTTTTT	CASSWDRAEKLFF
TRBV25-1	NA	TRBJ2-5	NA	TGTGCCAGCAGTATCCCGGCAGGGGCCGTTGCGGAGACCCAGTACTTC	CASSIPAGAVAETQYF
TRBV15	few	TRBJ2-7	TRBD1	TGTGCCACCAGCCGGGGACAGGACTCCTACGAGCAGTACTTC	CATSRGQDSYEQYF
TRBV6-1	NA	TRBJ2-1	TRBD1	TGTGCCAGCAACTCGGGACAGGGGAACAATGAGCAGTTCTTC	CASNSGQGNNEQFF
TRBV5-1	NA	TRBJ2-3	NA	TGCGCCAGCAGCGTTGGGCCTACAGGGCGCACAGATACGCAGTATTTT	CASSVGPTGRTDTQYF
TRBV5-6	few	TRBJ2-1	NA	TGTGCCAGCAGCCCCTCGCTTGGAGAACCTTACAATGAGCAGTTCTTC	CASSPSLGEPYNEQFF
TRBV5-1	few	TRBJ2-6	TRBD2	TGCGCCAGCAGCGGTAGCGGGATAGCTGGGGCCAACGTCCTGACTTTC	CASSGSGIAGANVLTF
TRBV2	NA	TRBJ1-2	NA	TGTGCCAGCAGTGAGCACTTACAAGCCGCTGGCTACACCTTC	CASSEHLQAAGYTF
TRBV7-2	NA	TRBJ2-3	NA	TGTGCCAGCAGTCAAGCCAGCACAGATACGCAGTATTTT	CASSQASTDTQYF
TRBV29-1	once	TRBJ2-7	NA	TGCAGCGTTGAACTGCGGGGATGGCGCAACGAGCAGTACTTC	CSVELRGWRNEQYF
TRBV30	few	TRBJ1-4	NA	TGTGCCTGGAGTGGGCGAGGCGCGGGGAATGAAAAACTGTTTTTT	CAWSGRGAGNEKLFF